This T cell receptor (beta chain) was sequenced during a study of human T cells and chemical hapten exposure. For the study at large: Donors were sensitized with 2% DPC on the upper inner arm. Yields of TCR per sample differed, chiefly owing to small differences in pooled library volume. Study-level results: Because all patients had alopecia, their immune responses might differ from healthy ones. Expanded TCR sets contained significantly more large CDR3 similarity clusters than controls.

Germline V gene lookup returns CDR1 SGHDT and CDR2 YYEEEE. The CDR3 covers 16 residues. The V end was cut by 4 bases, the J end by 2 bases, with 16 bases between. This clonotype has more than one count but fewer than ten. Its antigen is not known. MiXCR, applied by TCRdb to the RACE reads, yields one record per CDR3 protein. In the table there are around 60,000 distinct CDR3 sequences, 6.5% to 8.5% of which are singletons. The time point here: pre-sensitization, week 0. Described treatment: therapeutic diphenylcyclopropenone sensitization with weekly scalp DPC. The genes are TRBV5-6 and TRBJ1-3; D is unclear. This specimen consisted of whole blood, obtained in connection with sensitization to the hapten diphenylcyclopropenone (DPC). The receptor comes from a woman aged 25 to 39 with alopecia areata. Some clones in this sample may be carry-over from other donors' samples. This chain's CDR3 is CASSAGPRGTGNTIYF. CDR3 nucleotides: TGTGCCAGCAGCGCCGGGCCTCGAGGAACTGGAAACACCATATATTTT.